Listed below are T cell receptor beta chains from one sample, sequenced in a study of T cell responses to AZD1222 COVID-19 vaccine. Generated by immunoSEQ multiplex PCR, the TCRdb table keeps only in-frame clones and is missing some. The data hold tens of thousands of clones, with more than 75% observed a single time. This specimen was peripheral blood, taken on day 0 of AZD1222 vaccination. These receptors all come from an adult in good health. Each CDR3 is given with its conserved first and last residue. D genes are given only for firm matches.

cdr3_aa,d_call,v_call,j_call
CASSPDGHVPGNTIYF,NA,TRBV2,TRBJ1-3
CASSYVMGQGEEKLFF,TRBD1,TRBV6-2/TRBV6-3,TRBJ1-4
CASRKHWVHEQYF,NA,TRBV7-2,TRBJ2-7
CASSLARAMNTEAFF,NA,TRBV7-9,TRBJ1-1
CSVEQGTDTQYF,NA,TRBV29-1,TRBJ2-3
CASPGLEFSGELFF,TRBD2,TRBV6-5,TRBJ2-2
CASSLRDSPTYEQYF,TRBD1,TRBV18,TRBJ2-7
CASLNQGGNQPQHF,TRBD1,TRBV28,TRBJ1-5
CASSPRGTGENTIYF,NA,TRBV4-1,TRBJ1-3
CASSPSGGEQPQHF,NA,TRBV7-8,TRBJ1-5
CASSVGQGEGETQYF,NA,TRBV9,TRBJ2-5
CASSLRNTEAFF,NA,TRBV18,TRBJ1-1
CASSQGALGQPQHF,TRBD1,TRBV19,TRBJ1-5
CASSPPYPNTEAFF,NA,TRBV18,TRBJ1-1
CASSSKSQGNTIYF,NA,TRBV27,TRBJ1-3
CASSPADGSPEAFF,NA,TRBV9,TRBJ1-1
CSALRDAGGYGYTF,NA,TRBV29-1,TRBJ1-2
CASTRSHRENTEAFF,NA,TRBV27,TRBJ1-1
CASSVGTPSSGANVLTF,NA,TRBV3-1/TRBV3-2,TRBJ2-6
CASSTTGDTGELFF,TRBD1,TRBV7-3,TRBJ2-2
CASSDNWDSADYGYTF,TRBD1,TRBV19,TRBJ1-2
CASTPGREKLFF,NA,TRBV28,TRBJ1-4
CASSRTDRNTIYF,NA,TRBV9,TRBJ1-3
CAWSPGGANIQYF,TRBD2,TRBV30,TRBJ2-4
CASSVNTGELFF,NA,TRBV25-1,TRBJ2-2
CASSRQGAYEQYF,TRBD1,TRBV28,TRBJ2-7